The 3 T cell receptor beta chains below were found in one sample sequenced in a study of OX40 agonist ivuxolimab in advanced cancers. Sequencing used immunoSEQ multiplex PCR; TCRdb keeps in-frame clones, though not all of them. The data hold about 47,000 clones, with 65% to 90% observed a single time. The sequencing here drew on CD4+ or CD8+ T cells sorted from blood, taken in a trial of the OX40 agonist ivuxolimab. The origin of the receptors is an adult with an advanced solid tumor such as melanoma, head and neck, liver or kidney cancer.

This sequence joins TRBV5-1 and TRBJ2-4, with D perhaps matching TRBD1 (7 bases). Germline assignment: CDR1 SGHRS and CDR2 YFSETQ. The CDR3 loop spans 15 amino acids. V lost 4 bases, J lost 7 bases, and 18 bases lay in between. CDR3 nucleotide sequence: TGCGCCAGCAGCCAGGAGGGGGCAGGAGGGAACATTCAGTACTTC. Translated, it gives CASSQEGAGGNIQYF.

This clone was detected only once. The chain is built from TRBV6-5 and TRBJ1-2; D is ambiguous. This CDR3 contains 13 residues. The germline CDR1 and CDR2 sequences are MNHEY and SVGAGI. With 6 bases removed from V and 6 bases from J, the gap between germline ends came to 14 bases. This CDR3 reads CASRGGIGNGYTF. CDR3 nucleotide sequence: TGTGCCAGCAGGGGAGGGATCGGGAATGGCTACACCTTC.

V and J are TRBV5-1 and TRBJ1-6; a possible D gene is TRBD1 (5 bases). The CDR3 is 14 residues long. Looked up from germline, CDR1 is SGHRS and CDR2 is YFSETQ. Trimming cost V 4 bases and J 13 bases, with 18 bases left between them. CDR3 residues: CASSLTGGEGPLHF. The CDR3 DNA is TGCGCCAGCAGCCTTACAGGAGGTGAAGGCCCCCTCCACTTT.